This passage covers 8 T cell receptor beta chains from one sample sequenced in a study of T cell responses to AZD1222 COVID-19 vaccine. Here immunoSEQ multiplex PCR was the method, and the copy in TCRdb shows in-frame clones only, minus some. The sample contains approximately 200,000 clones, approximately 94% of which appear only once. The source material was peripheral blood, sampled 28 days after the second dose of the MenACWY control vaccine. The receptors were sampled from an adult who received the MenACWY meningococcal vaccine as a control.

In this sample, this clone turned up once. The gene calls are TRBV28 and TRBJ2-7; 7 bases line up with TRBD2. V shed 6 bases, J shed 13 bases, and the junction held 15 bases outside the gene matches. Germline CDR1 reads MDHEN; CDR2 reads SYDVKM. The CDR3 spans 13 residues. For the CDR3, the DNA is TGTGCCAGCAGGCCGGGACTCACCGGCGGGAGTTACTTC. This sequence encodes CASRPGLTGGSYF.

This chain joins TRBV19 and TRBJ1-5; a weak D match, TRBD1 (5 bases). This CDR3 comprises 13 residues. Germline lookup yields CDR1 LNHDA and CDR2 SQIVND (reference sequence). V lost 6 bases and J lost 1, with 7 bases in between. The CDR3 bases are TGTGCCAGTAGGGGGGGAAGCAATCAGCCCCAGCATTTT. This gives the protein CASRGGSNQPQHF.

The J gene is TRBJ2-7, the V gene TRBV12-3 or TRBV12-4; D gene unclear. The germline V and J ends were trimmed by 3 bases and 6 bases, with 12 bases remaining between them. This CDR3 has 13 amino acids. In DNA, the CDR3 is TGTGCCAGCAGTTTCGCCGTCCTGGGCGAGCAGTACTTC. Translated, it gives CASSFAVLGEQYF.

The CDR3 DNA reads TGCGCCAGCAGTCTTGGCGGGGACTATGGCTACACCTTC. Its protein product is CASSLGGDYGYTF. The chain links TRBV5-1 to TRBJ1-2; D unclear. V was pared by 5 bases and J by 3 bases, with 11 bases between. The CDR3 extends over 13 amino acids. CDR1 is SGHRS and CDR2 is YFSETQ in the germline V gene.

The CDR3 loop reads CASSQRANTIYF. In nucleotides, the CDR3 is TGCGCCAGCAGCCAAAGGGCAAACACCATATATTTT. V usage is TRBV4-1 and J usage is TRBJ1-3; D unclear. The germline V and J ends were trimmed by 2 bases and 6 bases, with 5 bases remaining between them. Germline CDR1 MGHRA, CDR2 YSYEKL. The CDR3 covers 12 residues.

This clone was picked up one time. The CDR3 DNA reads TGTGCCAGCACCACGGCAGGGATTGGCGGCTACACCTTC. As protein: CASTTAGIGGYTF. This sequence joins TRBV6-5 and TRBJ1-2, with D perhaps matching TRBD1 (5 bases). CDR3 length: 13 residues. V was cut by 7 bases and J by 8 bases, with 17 bases left in between. Germline V gene lookup returns CDR1 MNHEY and CDR2 SVGAGI.

The rearrangement joins TRBV7-3 to TRBJ2-2; D not resolved. The CDR3 extends over 13 amino acids. Germline CDR1 reads SGHTA; CDR2 reads FQGTGA. V dropped 5 bases and J dropped 4 bases, with 8 bases sitting between them. For the CDR3, the DNA is TGTGCCAGCAGCCCTCCGGGCACCGGGGAGCTGTTTTTT. It specifies CASSPPGTGELFF.

The V and J genes are TRBV28 and TRBJ1-2, with D hard to call. The length of the CDR3 is 11 residues. Trimming removed 4 bases at V and 8 bases at J, with 8 bases between. Germline V gene lookup returns CDR1 MDHEN and CDR2 SYDVKM. CDR3 region: CASSSPRGYTF. The CDR3 coding sequence is TGTGCCAGCAGTTCCCCGCGGGGCTACACCTTC.